This T cell receptor (beta chain) was retrieved from a study of cytomegalovirus exposure and HLA in healthy donors. Note on this clone: The antigen remains undetermined. The junction differs from germline at one of its ends, possibly a read error.

The study, taken as a whole, reports: Sequencing probably produced one cluster of sequence variants that were highly shared.

PCR involved 60 Vbeta and 13 Jbeta primers. The method was immunoSEQ multiplex PCR; TCRdb's version includes in-frame clones alone and lacks a portion of them. Of over 150,000 clones in the sample, around 79% were seen once. Sequencing was done on a sample of PBMCs. The receptor was isolated from a young man in good health and CMV-seropositive.

The CDR3 sequence: CASSLVIQGEPFF. The CDR3 coding sequence is TGCGCCAGCAGCTTGGTCATCCAGGGGGAGCCGTTCTTC. The chain joins TRBV5-1 to TRBJ2-1, with 7 bases identical to TRBD1. Germline V gives CDR1 SGHRS, CDR2 YFSETQ. The CDR3 extends over 13 amino acids.